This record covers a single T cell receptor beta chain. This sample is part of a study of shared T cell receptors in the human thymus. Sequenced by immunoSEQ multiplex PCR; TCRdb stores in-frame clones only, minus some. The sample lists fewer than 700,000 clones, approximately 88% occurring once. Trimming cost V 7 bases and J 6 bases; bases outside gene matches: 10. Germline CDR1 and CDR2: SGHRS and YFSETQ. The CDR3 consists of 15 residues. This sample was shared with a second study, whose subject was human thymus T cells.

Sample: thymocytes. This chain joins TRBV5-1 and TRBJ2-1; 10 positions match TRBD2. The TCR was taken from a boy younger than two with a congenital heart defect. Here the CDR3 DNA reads TGCGCCAGCGGGGGAGCAGCGGGGGGGACCAATGAGCAGTTCTTC. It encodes CASGGAAGGTNEQFF.